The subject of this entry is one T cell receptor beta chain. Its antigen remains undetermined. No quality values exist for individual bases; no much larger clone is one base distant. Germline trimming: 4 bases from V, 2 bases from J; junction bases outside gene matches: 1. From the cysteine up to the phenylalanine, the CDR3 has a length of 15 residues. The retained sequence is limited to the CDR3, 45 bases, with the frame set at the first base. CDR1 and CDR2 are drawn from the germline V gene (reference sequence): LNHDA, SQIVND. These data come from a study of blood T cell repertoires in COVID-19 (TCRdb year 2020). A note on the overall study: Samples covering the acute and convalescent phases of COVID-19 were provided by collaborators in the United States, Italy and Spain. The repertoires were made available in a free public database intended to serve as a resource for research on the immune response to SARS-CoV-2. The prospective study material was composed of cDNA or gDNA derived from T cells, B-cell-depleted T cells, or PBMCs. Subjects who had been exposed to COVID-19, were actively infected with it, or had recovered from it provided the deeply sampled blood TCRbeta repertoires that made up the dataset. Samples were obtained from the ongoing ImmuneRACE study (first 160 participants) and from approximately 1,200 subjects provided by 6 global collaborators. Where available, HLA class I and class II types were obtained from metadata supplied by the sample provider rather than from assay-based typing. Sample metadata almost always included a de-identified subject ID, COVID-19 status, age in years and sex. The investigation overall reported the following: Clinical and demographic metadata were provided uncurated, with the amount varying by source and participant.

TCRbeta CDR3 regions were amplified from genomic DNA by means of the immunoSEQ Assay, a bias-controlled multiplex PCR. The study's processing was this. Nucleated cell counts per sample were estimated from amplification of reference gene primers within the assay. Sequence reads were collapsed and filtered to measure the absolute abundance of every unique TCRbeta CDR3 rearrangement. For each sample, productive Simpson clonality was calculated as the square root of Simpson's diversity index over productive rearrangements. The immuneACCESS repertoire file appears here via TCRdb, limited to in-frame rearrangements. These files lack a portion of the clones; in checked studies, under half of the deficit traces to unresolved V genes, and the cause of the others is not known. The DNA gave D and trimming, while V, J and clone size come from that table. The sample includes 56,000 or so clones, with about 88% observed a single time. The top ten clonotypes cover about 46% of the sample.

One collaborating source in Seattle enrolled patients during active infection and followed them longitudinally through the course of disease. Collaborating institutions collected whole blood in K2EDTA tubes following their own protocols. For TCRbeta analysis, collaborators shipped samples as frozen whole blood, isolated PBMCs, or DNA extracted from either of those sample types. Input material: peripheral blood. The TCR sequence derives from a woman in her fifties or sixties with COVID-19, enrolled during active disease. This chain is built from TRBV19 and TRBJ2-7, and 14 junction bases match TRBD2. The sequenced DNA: TGTGCCAGTAGTAGGGGACTAGCGGGAGCCTACGAGCAGTACTTC. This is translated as CASSRGLAGAYEQYF.